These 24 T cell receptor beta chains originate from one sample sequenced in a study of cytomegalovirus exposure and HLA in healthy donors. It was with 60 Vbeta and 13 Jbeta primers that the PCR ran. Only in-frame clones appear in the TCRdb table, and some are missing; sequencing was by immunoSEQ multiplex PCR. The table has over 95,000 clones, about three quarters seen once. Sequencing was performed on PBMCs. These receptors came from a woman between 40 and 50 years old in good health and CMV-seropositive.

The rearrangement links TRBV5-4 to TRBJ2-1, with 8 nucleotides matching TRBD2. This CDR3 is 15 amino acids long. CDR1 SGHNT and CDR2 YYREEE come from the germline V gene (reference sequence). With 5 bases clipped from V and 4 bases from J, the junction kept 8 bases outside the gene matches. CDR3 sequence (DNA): TGTGCCAGCAGACGTCGGGGGGGCCGATACAATGAGCAGTTCTTC. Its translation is CASRRRGGRYNEQFF.

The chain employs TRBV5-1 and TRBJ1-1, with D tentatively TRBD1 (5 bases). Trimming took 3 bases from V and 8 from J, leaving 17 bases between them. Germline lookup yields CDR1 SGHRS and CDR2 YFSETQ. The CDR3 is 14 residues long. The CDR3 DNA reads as TGCGCCAGCAGCTCCGGGCTGGGAGGGGTAGAAGCTTTCTTT. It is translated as CASSSGLGGVEAFF.

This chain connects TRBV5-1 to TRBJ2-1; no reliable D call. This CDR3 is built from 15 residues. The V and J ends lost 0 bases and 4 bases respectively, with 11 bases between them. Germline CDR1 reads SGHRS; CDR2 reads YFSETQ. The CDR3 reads CASSLVVSVYNEQFF. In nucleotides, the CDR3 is TGCGCCAGCAGCTTGGTAGTCAGCGTATACAATGAGCAGTTCTTC.

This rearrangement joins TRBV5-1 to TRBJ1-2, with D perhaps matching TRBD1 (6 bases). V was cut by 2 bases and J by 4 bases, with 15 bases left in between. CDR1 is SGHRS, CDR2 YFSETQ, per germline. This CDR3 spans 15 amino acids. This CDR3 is CASSFRTDRAYGYTF. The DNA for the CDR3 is TGCGCCAGCAGCTTTAGGACAGACCGCGCCTATGGCTACACCTTC.

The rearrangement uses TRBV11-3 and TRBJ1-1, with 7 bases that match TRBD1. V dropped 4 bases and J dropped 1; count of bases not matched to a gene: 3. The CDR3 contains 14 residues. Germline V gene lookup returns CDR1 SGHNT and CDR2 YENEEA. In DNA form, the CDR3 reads TGTGCCAGCAGCTCCCGACAGGGGAACACTGAAGCTTTCTTT. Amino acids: CASSSRQGNTEAFF.

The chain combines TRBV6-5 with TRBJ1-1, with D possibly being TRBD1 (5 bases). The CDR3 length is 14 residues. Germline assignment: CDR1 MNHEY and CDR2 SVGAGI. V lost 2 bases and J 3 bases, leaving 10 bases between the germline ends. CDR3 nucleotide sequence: TGTGCCAGCAGTTACCGGGTCAGGGACACTGAAGCTTTCTTT. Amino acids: CASSYRVRDTEAFF.

The CDR3 nucleotides are TGTGCCAGCAGCCAAGTGCAGGGACTTGGTGGGGCCAACGTCCTGACTTTC. Translation gives CASSQVQGLGGANVLTF. The genes are TRBV14 and TRBJ2-6; D may be TRBD2 (6 bases). Trimming took 1 base from V and 3 from J, leaving 13 bases between them. This CDR3 region has 17 residues. Germline V gene sequence: CDR1 SGHDN, CDR2 FVKESK.

The CDR3 is CASSLGADSSTDTQYF. The CDR3 DNA sequence: TGTGCCAGCAGCTTGGGAGCGGACTCTAGCACAGATACGCAGTATTTT. V gene TRBV5-4 combines with J gene TRBJ2-3, with D possibly TRBD2 on 5 matching bases. Trimming left V 0 bases short and J 0 bases short, with 11 bases between. CDR3 size: 16 residues. CDR1 is SGHNT and CDR2 is YYREEE in the germline V gene (reference sequence).

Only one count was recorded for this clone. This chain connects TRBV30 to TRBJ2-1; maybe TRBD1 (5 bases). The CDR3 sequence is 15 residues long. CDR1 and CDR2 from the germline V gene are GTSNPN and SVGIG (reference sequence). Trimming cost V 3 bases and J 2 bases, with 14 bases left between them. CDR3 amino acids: CAWRKLDNPYNEQFF. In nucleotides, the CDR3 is TGTGCCTGGAGGAAATTGGACAACCCCTACAATGAGCAGTTCTTC.

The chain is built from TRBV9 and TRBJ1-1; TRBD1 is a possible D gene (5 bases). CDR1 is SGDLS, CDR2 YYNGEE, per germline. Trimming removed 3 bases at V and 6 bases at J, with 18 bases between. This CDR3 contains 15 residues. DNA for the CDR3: TGTGCCAGCAGCGGGGGACTCACCCGAGGGGCTGAAGCTTTCTTT. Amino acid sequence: CASSGGLTRGAEAFF.

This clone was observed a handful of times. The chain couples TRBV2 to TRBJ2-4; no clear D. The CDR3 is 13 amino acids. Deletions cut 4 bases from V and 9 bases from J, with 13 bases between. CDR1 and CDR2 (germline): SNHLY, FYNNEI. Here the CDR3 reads CASSGAFKPIQYF. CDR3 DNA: TGTGCCAGCAGTGGGGCGTTTAAGCCCATTCAGTACTTC.

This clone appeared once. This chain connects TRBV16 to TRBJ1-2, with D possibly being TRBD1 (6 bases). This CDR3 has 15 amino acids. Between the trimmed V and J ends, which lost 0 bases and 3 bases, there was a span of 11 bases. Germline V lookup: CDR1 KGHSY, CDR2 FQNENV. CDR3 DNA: TGTGCCAGCAGCCAATCGGGAGCAGGGGACTATGGCTACACCTTC. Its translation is CASSQSGAGDYGYTF.

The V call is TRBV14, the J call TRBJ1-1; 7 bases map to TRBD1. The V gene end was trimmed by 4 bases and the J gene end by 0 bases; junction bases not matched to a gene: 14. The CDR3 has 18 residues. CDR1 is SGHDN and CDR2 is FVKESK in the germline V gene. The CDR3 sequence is CASSPRQGTGRVNTEAFF. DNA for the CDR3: TGTGCCAGCAGCCCCCGACAGGGAACCGGGCGGGTGAACACTGAAGCTTTCTTT.

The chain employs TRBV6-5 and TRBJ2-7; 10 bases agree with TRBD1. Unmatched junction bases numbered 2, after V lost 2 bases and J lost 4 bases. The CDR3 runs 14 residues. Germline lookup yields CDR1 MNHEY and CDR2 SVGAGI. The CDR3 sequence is CASSYRDRGYEQYF. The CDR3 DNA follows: TGTGCCAGCAGTTACCGGGACAGGGGTTACGAGCAGTACTTC.

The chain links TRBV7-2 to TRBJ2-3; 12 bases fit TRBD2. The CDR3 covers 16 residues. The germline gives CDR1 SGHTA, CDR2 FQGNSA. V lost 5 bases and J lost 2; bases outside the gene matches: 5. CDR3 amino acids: CASSPRTSGVTDTQYF. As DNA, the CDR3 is TGTGCCAGCAGCCCACGGACTAGCGGGGTCACAGATACGCAGTATTTT.

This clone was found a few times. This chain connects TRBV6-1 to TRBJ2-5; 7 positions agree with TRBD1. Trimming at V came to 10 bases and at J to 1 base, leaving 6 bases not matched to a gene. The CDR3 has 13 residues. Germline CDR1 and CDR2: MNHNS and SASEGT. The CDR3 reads CATHRDSQETQYF. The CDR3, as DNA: TGTGCCACACATCGGGACAGCCAAGAGACCCAGTACTTC.

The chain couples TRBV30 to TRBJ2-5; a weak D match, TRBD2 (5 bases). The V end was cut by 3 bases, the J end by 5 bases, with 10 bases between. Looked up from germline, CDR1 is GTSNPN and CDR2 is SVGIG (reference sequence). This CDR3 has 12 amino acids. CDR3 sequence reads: CAWSVGDETQYF. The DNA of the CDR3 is TGTGCCTGGAGCGTCGGGGATGAGACCCAGTACTTC. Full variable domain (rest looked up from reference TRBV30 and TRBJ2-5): SQTIHQWPATLVQPVGSPLSLECTVEGTSNPNLYWYRQAAGRGLQLLFYSVGIGQISSEVPQNLSASRPQDRQFILSSKKLLLSDSGFYLCAWSVGDETQYFGPGTRLLVL.

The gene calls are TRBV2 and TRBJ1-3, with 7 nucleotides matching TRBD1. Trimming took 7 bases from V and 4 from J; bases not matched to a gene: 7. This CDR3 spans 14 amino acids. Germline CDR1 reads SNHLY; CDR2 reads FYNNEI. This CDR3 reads CASKWDSVGNTIYF. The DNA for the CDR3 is TGTGCCAGCAAATGGGACAGCGTCGGAAACACCATATATTTT.

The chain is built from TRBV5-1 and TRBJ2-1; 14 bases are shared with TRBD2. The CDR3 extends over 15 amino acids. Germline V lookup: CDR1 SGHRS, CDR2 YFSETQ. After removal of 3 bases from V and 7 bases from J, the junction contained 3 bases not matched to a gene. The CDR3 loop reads CASSWGTSGGNEQFF. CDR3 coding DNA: TGCGCCAGCAGCTGGGGGACTAGCGGGGGTAATGAGCAGTTCTTC.

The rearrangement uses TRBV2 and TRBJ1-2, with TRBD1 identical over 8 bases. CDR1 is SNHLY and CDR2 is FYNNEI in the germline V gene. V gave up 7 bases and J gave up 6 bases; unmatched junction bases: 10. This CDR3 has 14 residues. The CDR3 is CASNRQGSSDGYTF. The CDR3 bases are TGTGCCAGCAACAGACAGGGGTCCTCCGATGGCTACACCTTC.

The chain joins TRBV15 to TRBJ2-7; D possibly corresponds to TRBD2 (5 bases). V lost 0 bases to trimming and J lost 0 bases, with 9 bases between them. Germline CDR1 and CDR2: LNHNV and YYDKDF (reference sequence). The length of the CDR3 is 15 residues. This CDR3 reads CATSRDPGISYEQYF. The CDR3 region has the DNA TGTGCCACCAGCAGAGACCCGGGGATCTCCTACGAGCAGTACTTC.

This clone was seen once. CDR3 bases: TGTGCCAGCAGTGAAGGACAGGTTTCGAATCAGCCCCAGCATTTT. Its translation is CASSEGQVSNQPQHF. The V call is TRBV2, the J call TRBJ1-5; D may be TRBD1 (6 bases). The CDR3 extends over 15 amino acids. CDR1 is SNHLY, CDR2 FYNNEI, per germline. Trimming took off 1 base at V and 4 bases at J, with 11 bases between the two ends.

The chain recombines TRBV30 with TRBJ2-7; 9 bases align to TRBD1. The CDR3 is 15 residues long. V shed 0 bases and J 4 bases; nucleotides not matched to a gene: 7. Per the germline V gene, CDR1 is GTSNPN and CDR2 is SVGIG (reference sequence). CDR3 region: CAWSVWGQGNYEQYF. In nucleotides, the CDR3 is TGTGCCTGGAGTGTATGGGGACAGGGTAATTACGAGCAGTACTTC.

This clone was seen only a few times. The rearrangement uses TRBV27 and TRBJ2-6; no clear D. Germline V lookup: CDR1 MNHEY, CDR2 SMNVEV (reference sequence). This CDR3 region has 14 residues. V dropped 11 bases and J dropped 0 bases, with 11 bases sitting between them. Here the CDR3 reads CAATTFSGANVLTF. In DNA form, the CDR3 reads TGTGCCGCCACGACTTTCTCTGGGGCCAACGTCCTGACTTTC.